Shown below are 14 T cell receptor beta chains from a single sample sequenced in a study of blood T cell repertoires in COVID-19 (dated by TCRdb to about 2020). Library prep was done by the immunoSEQ multiplex PCR assay. TCRdb took this table from immuneACCESS and kept in-frame rearrangements with V and J called. Such tables lack part of the clones; where checked against another copy, unresolved V genes explain under half of the gap, and the rest is unexplained. In this sample the table shows just under 350,000 clones, around 91% of which occur a single time. Approximately 3.5% of the sample is in the top ten clones. What was sequenced was peripheral blood. All receptors derive from a woman between 18 and 29 years old who had recovered from COVID-19.

The rearrangement links TRBV6-2 or TRBV6-3 to TRBJ2-7; D gene uncertain. V was trimmed by 6 bases and J by 2 bases, leaving 8 bases between them. The CDR3 extends over 12 amino acids. CDR1 is MNHEY, CDR2 SVGEGT, per germline. The DNA of the CDR3 is TGTGCCAGCAGCCCCGCTACCTACGAGCAGTACGTC. This codes for CASSPATYEQYV.

V and J are TRBV30 and TRBJ2-2; D unclear. The V gene lost 0 bases and the J gene lost 4 bases, with 12 bases spanning the gap. Germline V gene lookup returns CDR1 GTSNPN and CDR2 SVGIG (reference sequence). This CDR3 comprises 15 residues. The CDR3 protein is CAWSVLSASTGELFF. CDR3 DNA: TGTGCCTGGAGTGTATTAAGCGCGAGCACCGGGGAGCTGTTTTTT.

The gene calls are TRBV20-1 and TRBJ2-3, with 7 bases fitting TRBD1. The germline gives CDR1 DFQATT, CDR2 SNEGSKA (reference sequence). J lost 3 bases, V lost 3 bases, and 6 bases had no gene match. CDR3 length: 14 amino acids. The CDR3 DNA sequence: TGCAGTGCTAGTAACAGGGGCGGGACAGATACGCAGTATTTT. Protein product: CSASNRGGTDTQYF.

The rearrangement links TRBV27 to TRBJ2-7, with TRBD2 identical over 10 bases. J was trimmed by 7 bases and V by 6 bases; bases with no gene match: 9. The CDR3 is 14 amino acids. The germline V gene encodes CDR1 MNHEY and CDR2 SMNVEV (reference sequence). This CDR3 is CASRALAGDREQYV. As DNA, the CDR3 is TGTGCCAGCAGGGCTCTAGCGGGAGATCGGGAGCAGTACGTC.

The chain joins TRBV7-2 to TRBJ2-3; 10 nucleotides line up with TRBD2. Germline V gene data show CDR1 as SGHTA and CDR2 as FQGNSA. The CDR3 is 18 residues long. The J segment lost 0 bases and the V segment lost 5 bases, leaving 11 bases of the junction unmatched. CDR3 in amino acids: CASSPKLAGRSSTDTQYF. CDR3 nucleotides: TGTGCCAGCAGCCCAAAACTAGCGGGACGTTCTAGCACAGATACGCAGTATTTT.

V and J are TRBV5-1 and TRBJ2-5, with D unclear. This CDR3 is 13 amino acids long. The V end lost 0 bases, the J end lost 0 bases, and 3 bases lay between the germline ends. Germline CDR1 is SGHRS and CDR2 is YFSETQ. CDR3 nucleotide sequence: TGCGCCAGCAGCTTGGTCTACCAAGAGACCCAGTACTTC. It yields the protein CASSLVYQETQYF. Together with reference TRBV5-1 and TRBJ2-5, the CDR3 gives the full variable domain: KAGVTQTPRYLIKTRGQQVTLSCSPISGHRSVSWYQQTPGQGLQFLFEYFSETQRNKGNFPGRFSGRQFSNSRSEMNVSTLELGDSALYLCASSLVYQETQYFGPGTRLLVL.

This chain joins TRBV6-5 and TRBJ1-1; D is unresolved. V was clipped by 2 bases and J by 5 bases, with 6 bases between them. The CDR3 runs 12 residues. CDR1 is MNHEY and CDR2 is SVGAGI in the germline V gene. The CDR3 protein is CASSYGATEAFF. CDR3 nucleotides: TGTGCCAGCAGTTACGGAGCTACTGAAGCTTTCTTT.

The rearrangement uses TRBV5-1 and TRBJ2-6; D is possibly TRBD1 (5 bases). The CDR3 totals 15 residues. CDR1 SGHRS and CDR2 YFSETQ come from the germline V gene. The V end lost 9 bases, the J end lost 1 base, and 14 bases lay between the germline ends. The CDR3 is CATTTGVSGANVLTF. CDR3 coding DNA: TGCGCCACCACTACAGGAGTTTCTGGGGCCAACGTCCTGACTTTC.

The chain combines TRBV9 with TRBJ2-7, with 9 bases identical to TRBD2. CDR1 is SGDLS, CDR2 YYNGEE, per germline. This CDR3 spans 15 amino acids. After removal of 0 bases from V and 7 bases from J, the junction contained 8 bases not matched to a gene. In DNA form, the CDR3 reads TGTGCCAGCAGCGTAGTTAGCGGGGGAGCTAGGGAGCAGTACGTC. This translates into CASSVVSGGAREQYV.

This sequence joins TRBV21-1 and TRBJ2-7; no check of the table's D call, TRBD2, against the DNA was made. TRBV21-1 is described as a pseudogene. This CDR3 has 17 residues. The CDR3 DNA reads TGTGCCAGCAGCAAAGGCCCTAGCGGGAGAGGGACTTACGAGCAGTACGTC. It yields the protein CASSKGPSGRGTYEQYV.

In its sample, this clone was seen once. The V call is TRBV3-1 (or the pseudogene TRBV3-2), the J call TRBJ1-2, with 10 bases identical to TRBD1. V dropped 1 base and J dropped 7; count of bases not matched to a gene: 3. CDR3 length: 14 residues. Germline CDR1 and CDR2: LGHDT and YNNKEL (reference sequence). The CDR3 region is CASSQGTGGIGYTF. The CDR3 DNA reads as TGTGCCAGCAGCCAAGGGACAGGGGGAATTGGCTACACCTTC.

The gene calls are TRBV7-9 and TRBJ2-1; 8 nucleotides line up with TRBD1. The V segment lost 5 bases and the J segment 7 bases; nucleotides outside the gene matches: 1. This CDR3 has 12 amino acids. CDR1 and CDR2 (germline): SEHNR, FQNEAQ (reference sequence). CDR3 amino acids: CASSQGANEQFF. Written as DNA, the CDR3 is TGTGCCAGCAGCCAGGGGGCGAATGAGCAGTTCTTC.

V and J are TRBV29-1 and TRBJ1-2; TRBD1 agrees at 12 bases. Germline CDR1 SQVTM, CDR2 ANQGSEA. Unmatched junction bases numbered 14, after V lost 4 bases and J lost 5 bases. This CDR3 contains 17 residues. CDR3 residues: CSVVGTGTGGVGYGYTF. In DNA form, the CDR3 reads TGCAGCGTTGTCGGGACCGGGACAGGGGGCGTAGGGTATGGCTACACCTTC. Filled out from reference TRBV29-1 and TRBJ1-2, the complete variable domain reads SAVISQKPSRDICQRGTSLTIQCQVDSQVTMMFWYRQQPGQSLTLIATANQGSEATYESGFVIDKFPISRPNLTFSTLTVSNMSPEDSSIYLCSVVGTGTGGVGYGYTFGSGTRLTVV.

The chain is built from TRBV27 and TRBJ2-5; possible D gene TRBD1, 6 bases. Germline V gene sequence: CDR1 MNHEY, CDR2 SMNVEV (reference sequence). This CDR3 contains 13 residues. V lost 6 bases and J lost 5, with 13 bases in between. CDR3 in DNA: TGTGCCAGCAGGGGGGCAGCCCGGGAGACCCAGTACTTC. This codes for CASRGAARETQYF.